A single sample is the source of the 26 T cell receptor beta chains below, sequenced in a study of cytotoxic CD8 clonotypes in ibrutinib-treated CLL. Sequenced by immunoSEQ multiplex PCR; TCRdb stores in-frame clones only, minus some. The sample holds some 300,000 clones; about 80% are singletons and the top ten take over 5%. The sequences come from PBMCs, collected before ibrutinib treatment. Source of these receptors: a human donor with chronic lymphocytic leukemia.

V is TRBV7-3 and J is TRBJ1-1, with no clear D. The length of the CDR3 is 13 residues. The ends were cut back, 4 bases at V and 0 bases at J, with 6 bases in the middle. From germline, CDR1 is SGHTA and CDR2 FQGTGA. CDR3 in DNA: TGTGCCAGCAGCTCTTTTTTGAACACTGAAGCTTTCTTT. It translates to CASSSFLNTEAFF.

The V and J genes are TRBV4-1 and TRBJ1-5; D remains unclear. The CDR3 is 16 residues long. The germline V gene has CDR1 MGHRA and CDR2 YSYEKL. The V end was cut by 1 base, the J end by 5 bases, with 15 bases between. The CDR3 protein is CASSQGVTRDYQPQHF. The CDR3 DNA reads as TGCGCCAGCAGCCAAGGGGTTACGAGGGATTATCAGCCCCAGCATTTT.

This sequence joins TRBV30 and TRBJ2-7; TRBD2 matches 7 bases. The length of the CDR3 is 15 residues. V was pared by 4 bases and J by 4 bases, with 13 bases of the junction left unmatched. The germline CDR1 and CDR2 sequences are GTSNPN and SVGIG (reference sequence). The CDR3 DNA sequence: TGTGCCTGGATCCCTATGGGGGGGAGGTCGTACGAGCAGTACTTC. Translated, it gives CAWIPMGGRSYEQYF.

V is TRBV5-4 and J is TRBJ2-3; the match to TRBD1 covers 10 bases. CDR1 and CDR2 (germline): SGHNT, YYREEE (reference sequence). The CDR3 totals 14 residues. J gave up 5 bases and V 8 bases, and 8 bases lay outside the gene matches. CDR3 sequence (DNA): TGTGCCAGTCGTCCGGGACAGGGGATAGATACGCAGTATTTT. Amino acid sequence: CASRPGQGIDTQYF.

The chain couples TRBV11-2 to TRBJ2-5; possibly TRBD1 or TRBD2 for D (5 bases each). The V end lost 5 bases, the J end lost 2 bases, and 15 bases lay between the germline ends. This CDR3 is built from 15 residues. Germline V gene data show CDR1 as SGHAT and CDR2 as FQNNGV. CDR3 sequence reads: CASSRSGNRQETQYF. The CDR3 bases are TGTGCCAGCAGCCGCTCCGGGAACAGGCAAGAGACCCAGTACTTC.

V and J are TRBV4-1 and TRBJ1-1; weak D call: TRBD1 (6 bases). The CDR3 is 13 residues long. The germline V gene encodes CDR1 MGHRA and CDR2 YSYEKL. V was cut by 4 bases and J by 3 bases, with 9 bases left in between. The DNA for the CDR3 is TGCGCCAGCAGCCTACAGGGTCACACTGAAGCTTTCTTT. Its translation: CASSLQGHTEAFF.

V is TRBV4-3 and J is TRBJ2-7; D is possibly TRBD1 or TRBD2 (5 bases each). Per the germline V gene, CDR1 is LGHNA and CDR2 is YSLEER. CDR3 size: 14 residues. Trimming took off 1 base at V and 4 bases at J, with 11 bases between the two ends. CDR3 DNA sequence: TGCGCCAGCAGCCAAGCCGCTGGGGGTTACGAGCAGTACTTC. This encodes CASSQAAGGYEQYF.

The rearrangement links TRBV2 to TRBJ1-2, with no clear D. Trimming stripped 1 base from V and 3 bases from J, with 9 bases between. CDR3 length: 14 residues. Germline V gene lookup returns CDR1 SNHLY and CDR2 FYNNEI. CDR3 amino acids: CASSEEGFHYGYTF. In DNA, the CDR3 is TGTGCCAGCAGTGAAGAAGGGTTCCACTATGGCTACACCTTC.

The CDR3 nucleotides are TGTGCCAGCAGCTCCGCCAGGGAAAGAAACACCATATATTTT. Amino acid sequence: CASSSARERNTIYF. The chain couples TRBV7-2 to TRBJ1-3; maybe TRBD1 (5 bases). Trimming pared 4 bases from V and 5 bases from J, leaving 12 bases between. There are 14 residues in the CDR3. Germline CDR1 reads SGHTA; CDR2 reads FQGNSA. Supplemented by reference TRBV7-2 and TRBJ1-3, the full variable domain reads GAGVSQSPSNKVTEKGKDVELRCDPISGHTALYWYRQSLGQGLEFLIYFQGNSAPDKSGLPSDRFSAERTGGSVSTLTIQRTQQEDSAVYLCASSSARERNTIYFGEGSWLTVV.

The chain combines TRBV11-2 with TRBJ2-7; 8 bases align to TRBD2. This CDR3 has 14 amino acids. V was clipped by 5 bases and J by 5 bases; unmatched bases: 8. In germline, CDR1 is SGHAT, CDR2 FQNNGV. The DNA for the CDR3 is TGTGCCAGCAGCCCCCTTGGTAGCGGGAACGAGCAGTACTTC. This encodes CASSPLGSGNEQYF.

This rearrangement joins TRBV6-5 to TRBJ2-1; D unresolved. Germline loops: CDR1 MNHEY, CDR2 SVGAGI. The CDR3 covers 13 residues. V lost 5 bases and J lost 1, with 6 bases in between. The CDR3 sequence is CASSRRSYNEQFF. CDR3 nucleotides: TGTGCCAGCAGTCGTCGATCCTACAATGAGCAGTTCTTC.

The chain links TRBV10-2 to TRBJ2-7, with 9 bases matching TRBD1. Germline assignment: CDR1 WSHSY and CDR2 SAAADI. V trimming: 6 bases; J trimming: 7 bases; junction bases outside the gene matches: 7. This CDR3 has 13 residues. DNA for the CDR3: TGCGCCAGCAGAGAAGGACAGGGGTCTGAGCAGTACTTC. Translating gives CASREGQGSEQYF.

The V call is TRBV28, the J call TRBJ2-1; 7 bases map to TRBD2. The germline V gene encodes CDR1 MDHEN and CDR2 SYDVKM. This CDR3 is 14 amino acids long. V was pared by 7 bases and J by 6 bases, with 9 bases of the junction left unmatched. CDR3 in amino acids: CASTFWAGANEQFF. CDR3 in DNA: TGTGCCAGCACCTTCTGGGCGGGAGCCAATGAGCAGTTCTTC.

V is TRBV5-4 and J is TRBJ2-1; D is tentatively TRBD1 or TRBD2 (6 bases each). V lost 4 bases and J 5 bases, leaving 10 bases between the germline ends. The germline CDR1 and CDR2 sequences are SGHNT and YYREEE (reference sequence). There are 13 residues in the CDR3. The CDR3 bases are TGTGCCAGCAGCCGCGGGGACAACAATGAGCAGTTCTTC. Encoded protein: CASSRGDNNEQFF.

CDR3 sequence: CAWSQDYHEQYF. CDR3 DNA: TGTGCCTGGAGCCAAGACTACCACGAGCAGTACTTC. The rearrangement uses TRBV30 and TRBJ2-7, with a possible D match to TRBD2 (5 bases). Germline V gene sequence: CDR1 GTSNPN, CDR2 SVGIG (reference sequence). The CDR3 consists of 12 residues. V was cut by 3 bases and J by 5 bases, with 11 bases left in between.

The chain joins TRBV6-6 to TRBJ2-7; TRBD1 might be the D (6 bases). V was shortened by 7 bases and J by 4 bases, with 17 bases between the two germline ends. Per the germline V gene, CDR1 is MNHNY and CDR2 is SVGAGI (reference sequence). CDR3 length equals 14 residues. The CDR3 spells CASTSPGTLYEQYF. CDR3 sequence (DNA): TGTGCCAGCACCTCCCCCGGGACACTTTACGAGCAGTACTTC.

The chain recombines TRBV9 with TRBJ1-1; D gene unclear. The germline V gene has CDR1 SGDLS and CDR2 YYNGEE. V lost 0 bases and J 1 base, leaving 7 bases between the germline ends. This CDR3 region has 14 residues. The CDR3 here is CASSVGFSNTEAFF. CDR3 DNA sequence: TGTGCCAGCAGCGTAGGGTTTTCGAACACTGAAGCTTTCTTT.

The CDR3 nucleotides read TGTGCCAGCAGCTTTTATTGGATTGTCGGCACTGAAGCTTTCTTT. Its protein is CASSFYWIVGTEAFF. J is TRBJ1-1 and V is TRBV5-6; D is uncertain. Trimming cost V 2 bases and J 4 bases, with 15 bases left between them. Germline V lookup: CDR1 SGHDT, CDR2 YYEEEE. This CDR3 is built from 15 residues.

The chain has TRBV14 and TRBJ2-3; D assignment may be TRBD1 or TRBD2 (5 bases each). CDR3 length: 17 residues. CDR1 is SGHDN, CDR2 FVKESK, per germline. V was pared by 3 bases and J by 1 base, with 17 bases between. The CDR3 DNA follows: TGTGCCAGCAGCCATTTCGGGACCATCTACGGCACAGATACGCAGTATTTT. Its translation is CASSHFGTIYGTDTQYF.

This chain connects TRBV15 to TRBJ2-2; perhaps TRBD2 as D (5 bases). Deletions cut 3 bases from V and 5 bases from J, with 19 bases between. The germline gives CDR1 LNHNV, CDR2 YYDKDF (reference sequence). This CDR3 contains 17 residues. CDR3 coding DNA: TGTGCCACCAGCAGGAGTGGAGGAAGCGCAGGAACCGGGGAGCTGTTTTTT. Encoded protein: CATSRSGGSAGTGELFF. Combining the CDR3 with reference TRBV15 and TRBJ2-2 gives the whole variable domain DAMVIQNPRYQVTQFGKPVTLSCSQTLNHNVMYWYQQKSSQAPKLLFHYYDKDFNNEADTPDNFQSRRPNTSFCFLDIRSPGLGDTAMYLCATSRSGGSAGTGELFFGEGSRLTVL.

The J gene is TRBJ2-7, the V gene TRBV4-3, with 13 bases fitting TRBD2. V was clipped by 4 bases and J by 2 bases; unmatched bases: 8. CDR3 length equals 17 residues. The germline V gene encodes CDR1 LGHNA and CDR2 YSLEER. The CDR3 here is CASSPQIGLAGAYEQYF. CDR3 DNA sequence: TGCGCCAGCAGCCCTCAGATCGGACTAGCGGGAGCCTACGAGCAGTACTTC.

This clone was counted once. The CDR3 reads CASSYSRGIGDYGYTF. Here the CDR3 DNA reads TGTGCCAGCAGTTACTCGAGGGGAATCGGGGACTATGGCTACACCTTC. The rearrangement joins TRBV6-5 to TRBJ1-2; a possible D gene is TRBD1 (5 bases). Germline assignment: CDR1 MNHEY and CDR2 SVGAGI. The CDR3 runs 16 residues. With 0 bases removed from V and 3 bases from J, the gap between germline ends came to 14 bases.

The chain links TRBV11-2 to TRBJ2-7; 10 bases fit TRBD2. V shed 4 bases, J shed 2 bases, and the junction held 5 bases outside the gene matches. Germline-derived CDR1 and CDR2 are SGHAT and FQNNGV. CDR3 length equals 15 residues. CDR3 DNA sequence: TGTGCCAGCAGCTCCCCCACTAGCGGGGCCTACGAGCAGTACTTC. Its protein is CASSSPTSGAYEQYF.

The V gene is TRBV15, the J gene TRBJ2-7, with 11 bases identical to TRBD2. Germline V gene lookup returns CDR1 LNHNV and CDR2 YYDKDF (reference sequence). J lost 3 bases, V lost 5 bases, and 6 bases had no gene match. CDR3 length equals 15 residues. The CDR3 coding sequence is TGTGCCACCAGCGCCCGACTAGCGGGATACTACGAGCAGTACTTC. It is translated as CATSARLAGYYEQYF.

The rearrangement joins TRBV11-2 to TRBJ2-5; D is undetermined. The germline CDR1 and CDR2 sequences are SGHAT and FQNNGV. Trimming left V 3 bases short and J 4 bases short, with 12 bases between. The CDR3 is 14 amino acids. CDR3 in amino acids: CASSLTWALETQYF. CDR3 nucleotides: TGTGCCAGCAGCTTGACATGGGCCTTAGAGACCCAGTACTTC.

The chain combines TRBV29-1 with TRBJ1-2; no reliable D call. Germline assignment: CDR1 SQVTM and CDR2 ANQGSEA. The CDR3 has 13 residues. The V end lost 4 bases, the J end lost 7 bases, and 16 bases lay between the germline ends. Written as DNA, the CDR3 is TGCAGCGTTGTTGAAGCGCGGTCGTCTGGCTACACCTTC. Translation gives CSVVEARSSGYTF.